This T cell receptor (beta chain) was recovered during a study of cytomegalovirus exposure and HLA in healthy donors. Study-level findings and limits: A few CMV-associated chains were confirmed in vitro to be specific for CMV antigens. Using the classifier, cytomegalovirus status was reportedly diagnosed with high specificity and sensitivity.

The CDR3 is made up of 15 amino acids. V lost 4 bases, J lost 4 bases, and 14 bases lay in between. Germline-derived CDR1 and CDR2 are SGDLS and YYNGEE. Sequencing used immunoSEQ multiplex PCR; TCRdb keeps in-frame clones, though not all of them. The sample comprises 120,000 or so clones, roughly nine tenths of which are singletons, and about 2% rests with the top ten. Turning to this clone: Its antigen is still unknown.

The TCR sequence derives from a woman aged 18-29 years in good health and CMV-seronegative. What was sequenced was PBMCs. The chain recombines TRBV9 with TRBJ2-2; D gene unclear. The CDR3 spells CASSPSQQSTGELFF. The CDR3 DNA is TGTGCCAGCAGCCCCTCACAGCAGTCCACCGGGGAGCTGTTTTTT.